Presented here are 5 T cell receptor beta chains from one specimen sequenced in a study of patients and donors after allogeneic stem cell transplantation. TCRdb re-called the RT-PCR reads with MiXCR, one entry per CDR3 protein. The sample includes roughly 250,000 distinct CDR3 sequences, 13% to 15% of them seen just once. The sequenced sample was blood, either unsorted or a sorted T cell fraction (not recorded which). The receptors originated from a human donor who was either an allogeneic HSCT recipient or a stem cell or donor lymphocyte infusion donor (not recorded which). It is not recorded whose cells these are; they may come from a transplant donor.

CDR3 in DNA: TGTGCCAGCAGTTCCGGCGATTTAAGGGTGGCCGAGCAGTACTTC. This sequence encodes CASSSGDLRVAEQYF. The chain recombines TRBV28 with TRBJ2-7; no definite D call. Germline V gene lookup returns CDR1 MDHEN and CDR2 SYDVKM. This CDR3 region has 15 residues. Trimming removed 4 bases at V and 6 bases at J, with 19 bases between.

This clonotype was detected ten times or more. The chain carries TRBV29-1 and TRBJ2-3; D not resolved. The germline CDR1 and CDR2 sequences are SQVTM and ANQGSEA. V was trimmed by 3 bases and J by 4 bases, leaving 8 bases between them. CDR3 size: 12 residues. The CDR3 here is CSVDQGPDTQYF. CDR3 nucleotides: TGCAGCGTTGATCAAGGTCCAGATACGCAGTATTTT.

This clonotype has a handful of counts. The chain uses TRBV12-3 or TRBV12-4 and TRBJ2-3, with TRBD2 as a possible D gene (5 bases). This CDR3 is built from 15 residues. V was shortened by 5 bases and J by 2 bases, with 14 bases between the two germline ends. Here the CDR3 DNA reads TGTGCCAGCAGTCGGAAAGGCGGGTACACAGATACGCAGTATTTT. It encodes CASSRKGGYTDTQYF.

This chain links TRBV6-5 with TRBJ2-7; 8 nucleotides agree with TRBD1. With V trimmed by 1 base and J by 4 bases, 15 bases remained unmatched. Germline lookup yields CDR1 MNHEY and CDR2 SVGAGI. The CDR3 loop spans 18 amino acids. CDR3 residues: CASSYFGAGQEFGYEQYF. CDR3 bases: TGTGCCAGCAGTTACTTTGGGGCGGGACAGGAGTTTGGTTACGAGCAGTACTTC.

This clonotype showed up many times. The CDR3 bases are TGTGCCAGCAGTGGCTCAGGGGGCTCGGGTCAGCCCCAGCATTTT. The encoded protein is CASSGSGGSGQPQHF. The chain combines TRBV2 with TRBJ1-5, with 8 bases matching TRBD1. J was trimmed by 6 bases and V by 4 bases; bases with no gene match: 8. The CDR3 loop spans 15 amino acids. Germline V gene lookup returns CDR1 SNHLY and CDR2 FYNNEI.